The text below deals with one T cell receptor (beta chain). The record originates from a study of CD8 T cells in Susac syndrome. Sequencing targeted TCR beta in T cells from blood (CD8+ and CD4+). It was with random hexamers that roughly 0.45 to 1 ug RNA was reverse transcribed. An immunoSEQ multiplex PCR generated amplified TCR beta CDR3 products spanning 54 Vbeta and 13 Jbeta. TCRdb re-called the immunoSEQ multiplex PCR reads with MiXCR, one entry per CDR3 protein. The sample records about 66,000 distinct CDR3 sequences, 94% being singletons. V lost 1 base and J lost 0; bases outside the gene matches: 9. Per germline, CDR1 SQVTM and CDR2 ANQGSEA. CDR3 length equals 17 residues.

The source is a human donor with multiple sclerosis. The sequencing input was CD8+ T cells from PBMCs. This rearrangement joins TRBV29-1 to TRBJ2-5; 9 nucleotides agree with TRBD1. The CDR3 protein is CSVEVSGTGTYQETQYF. DNA of the CDR3: TGCAGCGTTGAAGTCTCCGGGACAGGGACGTACCAAGAGACCCAGTACTTC.